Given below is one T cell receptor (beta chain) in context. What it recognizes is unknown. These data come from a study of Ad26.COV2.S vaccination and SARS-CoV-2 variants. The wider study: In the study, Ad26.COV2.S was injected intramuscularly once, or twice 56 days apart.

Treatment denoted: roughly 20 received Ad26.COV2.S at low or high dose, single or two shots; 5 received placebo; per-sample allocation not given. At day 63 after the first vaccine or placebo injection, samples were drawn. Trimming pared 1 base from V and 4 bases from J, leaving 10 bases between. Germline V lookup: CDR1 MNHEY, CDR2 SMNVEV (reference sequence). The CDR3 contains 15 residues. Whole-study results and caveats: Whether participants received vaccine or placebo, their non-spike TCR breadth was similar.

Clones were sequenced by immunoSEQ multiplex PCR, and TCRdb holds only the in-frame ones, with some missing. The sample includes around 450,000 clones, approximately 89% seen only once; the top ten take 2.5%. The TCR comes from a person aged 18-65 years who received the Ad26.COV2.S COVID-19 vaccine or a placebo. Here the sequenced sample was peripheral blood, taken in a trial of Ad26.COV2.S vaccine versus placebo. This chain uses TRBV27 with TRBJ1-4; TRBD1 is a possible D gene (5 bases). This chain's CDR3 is CASSLYGANNEKLFF. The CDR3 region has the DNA TGTGCCAGCAGTTTATACGGGGCGAATAATGAAAAACTGTTTTTT.